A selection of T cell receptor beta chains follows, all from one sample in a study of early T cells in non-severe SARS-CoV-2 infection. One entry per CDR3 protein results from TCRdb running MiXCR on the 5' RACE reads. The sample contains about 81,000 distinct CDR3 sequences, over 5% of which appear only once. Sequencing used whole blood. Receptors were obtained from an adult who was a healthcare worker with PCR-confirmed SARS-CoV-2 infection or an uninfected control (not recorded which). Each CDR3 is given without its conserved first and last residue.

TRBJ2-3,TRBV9,ASSDGRYTDTQY
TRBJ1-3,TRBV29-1,SVGDRLGNTIY
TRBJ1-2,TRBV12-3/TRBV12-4,ASRYQGASGYT
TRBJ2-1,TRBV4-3,ASSQSRRQWDEQF
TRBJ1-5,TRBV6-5,ATADSLNQPQH
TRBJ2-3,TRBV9,ASSSRGREVTDTQY
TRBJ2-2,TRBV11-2,ASSISTALNTGELF
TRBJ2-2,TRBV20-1,SARVATIQAGELF
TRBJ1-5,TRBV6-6,ASRPGQGRDQPQH
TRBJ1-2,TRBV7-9,ASSLVAEGPYGYT
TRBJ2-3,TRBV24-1,ATSGTRGPDTQY
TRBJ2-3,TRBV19,ASSIGTSGSGTQY
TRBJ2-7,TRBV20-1,SAKDSSGSYEQY
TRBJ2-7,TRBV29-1,SARAEHEQY
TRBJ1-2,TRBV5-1,ASSLSSLGRGYT
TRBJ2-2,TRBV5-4,ASSLVRKNTGELF
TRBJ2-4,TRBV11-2,ASSLTLPSGENIQY
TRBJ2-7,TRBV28,ASSPFGTSGDFSYEQY
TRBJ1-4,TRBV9,ASSPGLATNEKLF
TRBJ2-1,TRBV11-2,ASSRDYGGDEQF
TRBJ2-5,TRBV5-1,ASSLFLQETQY
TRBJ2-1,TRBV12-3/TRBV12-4,ASSRTGTSVNNEQF
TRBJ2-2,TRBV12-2,ASRRGDTGELF
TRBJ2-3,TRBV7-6,ASSPSTSLVADTQY
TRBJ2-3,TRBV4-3,ASSLRTGGGTDTQY
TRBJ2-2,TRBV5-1,ASSSVRTGRAGELF
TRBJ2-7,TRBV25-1,ASSGPGTAYEQY
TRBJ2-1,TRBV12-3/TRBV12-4,ASSLSITSAEQF
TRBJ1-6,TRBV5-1,ASSLVARGGDSPLH
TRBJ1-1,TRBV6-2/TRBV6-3,ASSYFRLAGEDTEAF
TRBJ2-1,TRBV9,ASSVGQGPLNEQF
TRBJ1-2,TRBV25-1,ASSEWGGYT
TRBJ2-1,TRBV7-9,ASSLTPGGGSAWAEQF
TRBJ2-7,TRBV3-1,ASSQRGTSGYEQY
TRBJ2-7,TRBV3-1,ASSELRQGAYEQY
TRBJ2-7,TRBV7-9,ASSFQSYEQY
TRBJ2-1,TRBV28,ASRYRGNEQF
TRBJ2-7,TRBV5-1,ASSATGAVTYEQY
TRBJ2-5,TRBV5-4,ASSLAGIREWETQY
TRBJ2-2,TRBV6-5,ASRKPSGSTGELF
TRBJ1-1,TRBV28,ASRHNMNTEAF
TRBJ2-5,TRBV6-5,ASHSPPGQKETQY
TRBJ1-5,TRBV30,AWSETGGSNQPQH
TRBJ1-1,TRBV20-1,SAEQGGLGEAF
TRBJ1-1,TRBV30,AWSVGSAKGTEAF
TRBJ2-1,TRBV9,ASSSTVGGYNEQF
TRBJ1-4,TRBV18,ASSQYATNEKLF
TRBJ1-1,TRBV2,ATTVNTEAF
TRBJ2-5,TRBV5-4,ASSLQGLQETQY
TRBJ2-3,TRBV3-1,ASSQGLARTDTQY
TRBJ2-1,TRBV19,ASSIDHRGTEQF
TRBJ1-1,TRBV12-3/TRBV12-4,ASRLHPNTEAF
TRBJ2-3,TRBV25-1,ASSELGSTTDTQY
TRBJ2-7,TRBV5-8,ASSHRTGPPYEQY
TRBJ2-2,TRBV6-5,ATMTSGVGGELF
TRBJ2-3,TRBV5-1,ASSLDRHTDTQY
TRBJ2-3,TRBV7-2,ASSFRGSPADTQY
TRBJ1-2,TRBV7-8,ASSFNRDYGYT
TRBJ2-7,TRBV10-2,ASSDEYEQY